The 22 T cell receptor beta chains given below trace back to one sample, sequenced in a study of blood T cell repertoires in COVID-19. The protocol was immunoSEQ multiplex PCR, while the TCRdb copy is restricted to in-frame clones and leaves out a portion. The sample has a few hundred thousand clones, more than 85% seen once. The source material was peripheral blood. The source of these receptors is a man aged 30 to 39 with acute or convalescent COVID-19.

The chain carries TRBV4-2 and TRBJ1-6; 7 bases match TRBD1. The V segment lost 1 base and the J segment 9 bases; nucleotides outside the gene matches: 6. This CDR3 has 15 residues. The V gene's germline CDR1 is LGHNA and CDR2 YNFKEQ. CDR3 loop: CASSQGQGDSSPLHF. For the CDR3, the DNA is TGTGCCAGCAGCCAAGGGCAGGGGGATAGTTCACCCCTCCACTTT.

The chain links TRBV3-1 (or the pseudogene TRBV3-2) to TRBJ2-1; TRBD2 aligns across 10 bases. J lost 4 bases, V lost 5 bases, and 5 bases had no gene match. This CDR3 region has 15 residues. Looked up from germline, CDR1 is LGHDT and CDR2 is YNNKEL (reference sequence). The chain's CDR3 is CASSFSGRRYNEQFF. CDR3 in DNA: TGTGCCAGCAGCTTTAGCGGGAGGAGGTACAATGAGCAGTTCTTC.

V gene TRBV19 combines with J gene TRBJ2-2; 11 nucleotides agree with TRBD2. After removal of 7 bases from V and 4 bases from J, the junction contained 2 bases not matched to a gene. The CDR3 runs 14 residues. Looked up from germline, CDR1 is LNHDA and CDR2 is SQIVND (reference sequence). CDR3 sequence reads: CASKTSGTTGELFF. Written as DNA, the CDR3 is TGTGCCAGTAAGACTAGCGGGACCACCGGGGAGCTGTTTTTT.

This clone has a single count. CDR3 residues: CASSPRQGETEAFF. CDR3 nucleotides: TGTGCCAGCTCACCGAGACAGGGCGAAACTGAAGCTTTCTTT. The chain couples TRBV18 to TRBJ1-1; TRBD1 matches 7 bases. Germline loops: CDR1 KGHSH, CDR2 LQKENI. This CDR3 is built from 14 residues. The J segment lost 5 bases and the V segment lost 3 bases, leaving 6 bases of the junction unmatched.

V usage is TRBV20-1 and J usage is TRBJ2-1; 10 bases fit TRBD2. The CDR3 runs 17 residues. CDR1 is DFQATT, CDR2 SNEGSKA, per germline (reference sequence). After removal of 3 bases from V and 0 bases from J, the junction contained 8 bases not matched to a gene. CDR3 DNA sequence: TGCAGTGCTAGTCGCAGCGGGAGGGTAAGCTCCTACAATGAGCAGTTCTTC. Its protein is CSASRSGRVSSYNEQFF.

This rearrangement joins TRBV6-5 to TRBJ2-2, with TRBD1 matching 8 bases. The ends lost 6 bases at V and 6 bases at J; junction bases unmatched: 9. Germline V gene lookup returns CDR1 MNHEY and CDR2 SVGAGI. CDR3 length: 15 residues. The CDR3 reads CASSRTQTGAGELFF. The CDR3 DNA follows: TGTGCCAGCAGCCGCACGCAGACAGGGGCCGGGGAGCTGTTTTTT.

The chain couples TRBV18 to TRBJ2-5; D is unclear. Trimming took off 3 bases at V and 5 bases at J, with 19 bases between the two ends. The germline gives CDR1 KGHSH, CDR2 LQKENI. The CDR3 has 16 residues. For the CDR3, the DNA is TGTGCCAGCTCACCCTCCGAAGCCATTCCGCCGGAGACCCAGTACTTC. It yields the protein CASSPSEAIPPETQYF.

The V and J genes are TRBV5-1 and TRBJ1-2, with D maybe TRBD1 (6 bases). Trimming stripped 4 bases from V and 5 bases from J, with 12 bases between. The CDR3 consists of 13 residues. Germline CDR1 and CDR2: SGHRS and YFSETQ. The CDR3 is CASSEDSLYGYTF. As DNA, the CDR3 is TGCGCCAGCAGCGAGGACAGCCTATATGGCTACACCTTC.

The V call is TRBV6-4, the J call TRBJ2-7; D not certain. Germline V gives CDR1 MRHNA, CDR2 SNTAGT. Trimming took 3 bases from V and 0 from J, leaving 15 bases between them. There are 16 residues in the CDR3. CDR3 bases: TGTGCCAGCAGTGAGTACGACACAGTAAACTCCTACGAGCAGTACTTC. Translating it yields CASSEYDTVNSYEQYF.

The chain links TRBV4-1 to TRBJ2-1, with 12 bases lining up with TRBD2. The germline V gene encodes CDR1 MGHRA and CDR2 YSYEKL. V shed 0 bases, J shed 6 bases, and the junction held 9 bases outside the gene matches. The length of the CDR3 is 18 residues. The CDR3 loop reads CASSQETSGRSPANEQFF. In nucleotides, the CDR3 is TGCGCCAGCAGCCAAGAAACTAGCGGGAGGTCCCCTGCCAATGAGCAGTTCTTC.

The V and J genes are TRBV7-6 and TRBJ2-3; D is unclear. CDR1 SGHVS and CDR2 FNYEAQ come from the germline V gene. Trimming removed 5 bases at V and 2 bases at J, with 23 bases between. This CDR3 is built from 18 residues. The CDR3 sequence is CASSPRTSTSRVTDTQYF. CDR3 nucleotides: TGTGCCAGCAGCCCCCGAACGTCGACCAGTCGGGTCACAGATACGCAGTATTTT.

The chain couples TRBV27 to TRBJ1-1, with D unclear. Trimming took off 5 bases at V and 6 bases at J, with 13 bases between the two ends. Germline values: CDR1 MNHEY, CDR2 SMNVEV (reference sequence). CDR3 length equals 13 residues. The CDR3 is CASSKPLRAEAFF. The CDR3 bases are TGTGCCAGCAGTAAACCTCTGAGGGCTGAAGCTTTCTTT.

The rearrangement joins TRBV5-1 to TRBJ2-5, with unresolved D. Trimming took off 1 base at V and 5 bases at J, with 9 bases between the two ends. The CDR3 spans 13 residues. Per germline, CDR1 SGHRS and CDR2 YFSETQ. The DNA of the CDR3 is TGCGCCAGCAGCTTGTCTGGTAGCGAGACCCAGTACTTC. It codes for CASSLSGSETQYF.

V usage is TRBV7-2 and J usage is TRBJ1-2, with D uncertain. Germline-derived CDR1 and CDR2 are SGHTA and FQGNSA. This CDR3 contains 13 residues. The V and J ends lost 5 bases and 9 bases respectively, with 16 bases between them. The CDR3 reads CASSPNSVMSYTF. In DNA, the CDR3 is TGTGCCAGCAGCCCCAATTCGGTTATGAGCTACACCTTC.

The V and J genes are TRBV7-8 and TRBJ1-4; weak D call: TRBD1 (6 bases). V was cut by 0 bases and J by 16 bases, with 12 bases left in between. This CDR3 is 12 amino acids long. Germline-derived CDR1 and CDR2 are SGHVS and FQNEAQ. The CDR3 region is CASSLASQGKFF. For the CDR3, the DNA is TGTGCCAGCAGCTTAGCCTCACAGGGTAAGTTTTTT.

This clone appeared a single time. The rearrangement links TRBV9 to TRBJ2-1, with D unclear. V was trimmed by 1 base and J by 2 bases, leaving 10 bases between them. There are 15 residues in the CDR3. Per the germline V gene, CDR1 is SGDLS and CDR2 is YYNGEE. The CDR3 DNA is TGTGCCAGCAGCGTATTGCAGGCCACCTACAATGAGCAGTTCTTC. As protein: CASSVLQATYNEQFF.

A single count supports this clone. The CDR3 loop reads CASSGTGGAEGRGYTF. CDR3 in DNA: TGTGCCAGCAGCGGGACAGGGGGCGCAGAGGGAAGAGGCTACACCTTC. The chain couples TRBV7-9 to TRBJ1-2; TRBD1 matches at 12 bases. The J segment lost 8 bases and the V segment lost 5 bases, leaving 12 bases of the junction unmatched. Germline V lookup: CDR1 SEHNR, CDR2 FQNEAQ (reference sequence). This CDR3 spans 16 amino acids.

DNA for the CDR3: TGCGCCAGCAGCCAGCAGGGAGGGGAAAAACTGTTTTTT. Its translation is CASSQQGGEKLFF. The J gene is TRBJ1-4, the V gene TRBV5-1; weak D call: TRBD1 (5 bases). The CDR3 covers 13 residues. The V gene lost 4 bases and the J gene lost 8 bases, with 12 bases spanning the gap. Germline V gene lookup returns CDR1 SGHRS and CDR2 YFSETQ. Filled out from reference TRBV5-1 and TRBJ1-4, the complete variable domain reads KAGVTQTPRYLIKTRGQQVTLSCSPISGHRSVSWYQQTPGQGLQFLFEYFSETQRNKGNFPGRFSGRQFSNSRSEMNVSTLELGDSALYLCASSQQGGEKLFFGSGTQLSVL.

This chain uses TRBV11-3 with TRBJ2-3; tentative D call: TRBD2 (5 bases). With 1 base removed from V and 5 bases from J, the gap between germline ends came to 7 bases. CDR1 and CDR2 from the germline V gene are SGHNT and YENEEA. The CDR3 spans 13 residues. CDR3 coding DNA: TGTGCCAGCAGCTTAGTCGGAGGAGATACGCAGTATTTT. Its protein product is CASSLVGGDTQYF.

This chain connects TRBV28 to TRBJ2-2; TRBD1 is a possible D gene (6 bases). CDR1 and CDR2 from the germline V gene are MDHEN and SYDVKM. There are 14 residues in the CDR3. Trimming cost V 6 bases and J 4 bases, with 12 bases left between them. CDR3 bases: TGTGCCAGCAGCAACCAGGGGCCCACCGGGGAGCTGTTTTTT. It specifies CASSNQGPTGELFF. Complete variable domain (other parts from reference TRBV28 and TRBJ2-2): DVKVTQSSRYLVKRTGEKVFLECVQDMDHENMFWYRQDPGLGLRLIYFSYDVKMKEKGDIPEGYSVSREKKERFSLILESASTNQTSMYLCASSNQGPTGELFFGEGSRLTVL.

The rearrangement uses TRBV12-2 and TRBJ2-3; the table's D call TRBD2 went unverified against the DNA. TRBV12-2 is designated a pseudogene. The CDR3 extends over 19 amino acids. The CDR3 region is CASRLASLGSSGGTDTQYF. The CDR3 DNA follows: TGTGCAAGTCGCTTAGCGAGTCTAGGGAGTTCGGGGGGGACAGATACGCAGTATTTT.

The rearrangement links TRBV10-2 to TRBJ2-5, with D perhaps matching TRBD2 (6 bases). V lost 10 bases to trimming and J lost 5 bases, with 11 bases between them. The CDR3 sequence is 11 residues long. Per the germline V gene, CDR1 is WSHSY and CDR2 is SAAADI. CDR3 amino acids: CATKSGETQYF. CDR3 sequence (DNA): TGCGCCACAAAAAGCGGGGAGACCCAGTACTTC.